The source of this T cell receptor beta chain is a study of cytomegalovirus exposure and HLA in healthy donors. The table came from immunoSEQ multiplex PCR; TCRdb's copy has only in-frame clones and leaves some out. The table shows approximately 98,000 clones, with under 97% occurring only once. There are 12 residues in the CDR3. V dropped 6 bases and J dropped 13; count of bases not matched to a gene: 6. Germline V gene lookup returns CDR1 LNHDA and CDR2 SQIVND (reference sequence). The chain is built from TRBV19 and TRBJ1-6, with TRBD1 identical over 7 bases. Sequenced: PBMCs. The clonotype originates from a woman aged 18-30 years in good health and CMV-seronegative. The CDR3 spells CASSTTGPPLHF. CDR3 nucleotides: TGTGCCAGTAGCACGACAGGGCCGCCCCTCCACTTT. Complete variable domain (other parts from reference TRBV19 and TRBJ1-6): DGGITQSPKYLFRKEGQNVTLSCEQNLNHDAMYWYRQDPGQGLRLIYYSQIVNDFQKGDIAEGYSVSREKKESFPLTVTSAQKNPTAFYLCASSTTGPPLHFGNGTRLTVT.